The text below deals with one TCR beta chain. J was trimmed by 15 bases and V by 5 bases; bases with no gene match: 9. CDR1 and CDR2 from the germline V gene are PRHDT and FYEKMQ (reference sequence). This CDR3 contains 12 residues. These data originate in a study of blood T cells in healthy people across ages. Alongside a J-beta primer mix, a sample-barcoded 5' primer served in a second PCR lasting roughly 7 to 12 cycles. Every cDNA was tagged by a template-switch adaptor with 12 random nucleotides. TCRdb ran MiXCR on the 5' RACE reads and lists one entry per CDR3 protein. In the table there are around 700,000 distinct CDR3 sequences, more than 20% of which are singletons. This same sample was also part of a study on T cells of mothers and their children. This second report adds: The entire RNA extract went into cDNA synthesis at about 1.5 ug per 15 ul. Addition of sample barcodes and 2-4 random nucleotides occurred through the M1S primer of the second PCR.

The rearrangement uses TRBV13 and TRBJ2-3; 9 bases are shared with TRBD2. The clonotype comes from a boy aged 5-17 years in good health. Input material: blood. CDR3: CASSRAGGPPYF. In DNA form, the CDR3 reads TGTGCCAGCAGCCGAGCGGGGGGCCCACCATATTTT.